This T cell receptor (beta chain) was recorded in a study of T cells in Graves' hyperthyroidism and ophthalmopathy. This clonotype was recorded at least ten times. The trim removed 6 bases at V and 3 bases at J, leaving 1 base unmatched. Germline CDR1 and CDR2: MNHNS and SASEGT. The CDR3 extends over 13 amino acids. Researchers took RNA transcripts and amplified the TCR beta CDR3 regions from them. In the first-round RT-PCR of the TCR CDR3, the HTBI primer set was used. TCRdb reprocessed the multiplex PCR reads via MiXCR and lists one record per CDR3 protein. The sample contains approximately 690,000 distinct CDR3 sequences, about 14% of which appear only once.

The sequence was obtained from a woman aged 50 to 60 with Graves' ophthalmopathy. V is TRBV6-1 and J is TRBJ1-5, with 8 bases matching TRBD1. The sample comprised blood. The CDR3 DNA is TGTGCCAGCAGGGACAGGGACAATCAGCCCCAGCATTTT. This gives the protein CASRDRDNQPQHF.